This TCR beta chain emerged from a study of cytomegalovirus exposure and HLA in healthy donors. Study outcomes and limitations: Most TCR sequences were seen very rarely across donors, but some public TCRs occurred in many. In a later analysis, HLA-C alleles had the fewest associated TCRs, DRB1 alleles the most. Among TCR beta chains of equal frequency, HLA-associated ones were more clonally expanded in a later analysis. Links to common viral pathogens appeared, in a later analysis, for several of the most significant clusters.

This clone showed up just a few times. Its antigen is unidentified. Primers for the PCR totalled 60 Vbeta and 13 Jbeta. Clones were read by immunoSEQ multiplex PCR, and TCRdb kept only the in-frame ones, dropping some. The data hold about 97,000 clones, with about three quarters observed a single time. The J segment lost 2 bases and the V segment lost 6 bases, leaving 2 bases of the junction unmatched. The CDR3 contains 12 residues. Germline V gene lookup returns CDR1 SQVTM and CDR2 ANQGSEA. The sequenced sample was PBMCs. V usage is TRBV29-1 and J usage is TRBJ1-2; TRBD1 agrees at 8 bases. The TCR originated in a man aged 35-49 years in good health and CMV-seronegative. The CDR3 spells CSVGQANYGYTF. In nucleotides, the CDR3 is TGCAGCGTGGGACAGGCGAACTATGGCTACACCTTC.